This T cell receptor (beta chain) was profiled in a study of shared clonotypes between healthy human individuals. This CDR3 contains 14 residues. Trimming at V came to 0 bases and at J to 8 bases, leaving 1 base not matched to a gene. CDR1 is SEHNR and CDR2 is FQNEAQ in the germline V gene (reference sequence). Unsorted samples drew genomic DNA from tens of millions of PBMCs. Deep was the level used in running the assay. Some clones are missing from TCRdb's copy, which holds only in-frame ones; the method was immunoSEQ multiplex PCR. This sample yields fewer than 600,000 clones, of which 70% to 80% are seen a single time; less than 15% belongs to the top ten.

The sequenced sample was PBMCs. The chain employs TRBV7-9 and TRBJ2-1, with 10 positions matching TRBD2. The receptor's source is a woman in her forties in good health. Some clones in this sample may be carry-over from other donors' samples. Written as DNA, the CDR3 is TGTGCCAGCAGCTTAGCCAGCGGGAGGGATGAGCAGTTCTTC. Protein product: CASSLASGRDEQFF.